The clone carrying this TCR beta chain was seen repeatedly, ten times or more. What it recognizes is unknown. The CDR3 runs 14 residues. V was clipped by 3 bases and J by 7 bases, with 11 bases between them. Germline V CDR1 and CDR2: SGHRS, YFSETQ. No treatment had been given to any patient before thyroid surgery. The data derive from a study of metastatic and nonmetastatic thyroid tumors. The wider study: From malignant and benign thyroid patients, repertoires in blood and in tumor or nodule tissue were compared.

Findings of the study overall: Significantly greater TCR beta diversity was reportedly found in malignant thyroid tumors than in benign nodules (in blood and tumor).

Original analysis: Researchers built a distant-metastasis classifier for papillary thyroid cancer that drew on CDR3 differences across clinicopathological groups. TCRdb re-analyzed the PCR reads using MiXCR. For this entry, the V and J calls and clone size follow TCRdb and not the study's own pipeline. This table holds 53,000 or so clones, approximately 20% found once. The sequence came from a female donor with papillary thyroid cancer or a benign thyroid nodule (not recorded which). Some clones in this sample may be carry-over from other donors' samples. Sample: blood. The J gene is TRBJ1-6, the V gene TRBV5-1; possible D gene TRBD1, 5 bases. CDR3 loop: CASSSGTGNSPLHF. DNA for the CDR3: TGCGCCAGCAGCTCCGGGACGGGAAATTCACCCCTCCACTTT.